One T cell receptor (beta chain) is described in this entry. Sequencing was performed with immunoSEQ multiplex PCR; in TCRdb, only in-frame clones are kept and a portion is missing. The sample comprises about 48,000 clones, around 94% of which are singletons, and under 0.55% rests with the top ten. After removal of 10 bases from V and 6 bases from J, the junction contained 8 bases not matched to a gene. The CDR3 runs 13 residues. Germline V gene data show CDR1 as SEHNR and CDR2 as FQNEAQ (reference sequence). The data derive from a study of T cell changes during pregnancy in multiple sclerosis. The sequence was obtained from a female donor with multiple sclerosis, enrolled in a pregnancy study. This chain uses TRBV7-9 with TRBJ2-3, with TRBD2 matching over 9 bases. Sequenced here: CD4+ T cells from peripheral blood mononuclear cells, sampled in the first trimester of pregnancy. The CDR3 DNA reads as TGTGCCACCGTAGCGGGGGCCTGGGATACGCAGTATTTT. Its protein is CATVAGAWDTQYF.